This is a list of T cell receptor beta chains from one sample in a study of T-cell reconstitution after alpha-beta-depleted transplantation in children. Each CDR3 protein gets one entry after TCRdb re-called the PCR reads with MiXCR. The sample lists some 490,000 distinct CDR3 sequences, around 12% occurring once. Sample: PBMCs from the stem cell graft donor, taken from the stem cell graft. These receptors all stem from a human donor who donated a stem cell graft to a child with combined immunodeficiency. Each CDR3 is given with its conserved first and last residue. A D gene is named only where the DNA matches it firmly. Expanded clones are given a class, and other clones once, few, many or no size at all.

V gene: TRBV6-1
D gene: -
clone size: -
J gene: TRBJ1-4
CDR3 protein: CASSVGWMMGATNEKLFF
CDR3 DNA: TGTGCCAGCAGTGTTGGGTGGATGATGGGGGCAACTAATGAAAAACTGTTTTTT

V gene: TRBV29-1
D gene: -
clone size: -
J gene: TRBJ1-2
CDR3 protein: CSVEEAAGNYGYTF
CDR3 DNA: TGCAGCGTTGAAGAAGCTGCAGGGAACTATGGCTACACCTTC

V gene: TRBV12-3/TRBV12-4
D gene: TRBD2
clone size: few
J gene: TRBJ2-3
CDR3 protein: CASSFASGSSDTQYF
CDR3 DNA: TGTGCCAGCAGTTTTGCTAGCGGGAGCTCAGATACGCAGTATTTT

V gene: TRBV29-1
D gene: -
clone size: many
J gene: TRBJ2-3
CDR3 protein: CSVVLVLGTDTQYF
CDR3 DNA: TGCAGCGTTGTTCTCGTTTTGGGCACAGATACGCAGTATTTT

V gene: TRBV27
D gene: -
clone size: many
J gene: TRBJ2-7
CDR3 protein: CASSLNAVDPRDEQYF
CDR3 DNA: TGTGCCAGCAGTTTAAACGCAGTAGACCCACGGGACGAGCAGTACTTC

V gene: TRBV5-1
D gene: TRBD1
clone size: few
J gene: TRBJ1-2
CDR3 protein: CASSSQPGQPLGYTF
CDR3 DNA: TGCGCCAGCAGCTCTCAACCGGGACAGCCCCTAGGCTACACCTTC

V gene: TRBV6-2/TRBV6-3
D gene: TRBD1
clone size: -
J gene: TRBJ2-4
CDR3 protein: CASRRQGVTKNIQYF
CDR3 DNA: TGTGCCAGCCGTCGGCAGGGGGTTACCAAAAACATTCAGTACTTC

V gene: TRBV5-1
D gene: -
clone size: -
J gene: TRBJ2-7
CDR3 protein: CASSLKSLEVYEQYF
CDR3 DNA: TGCGCCAGCAGCTTGAAAAGTCTAGAAGTCTACGAGCAGTACTTC

V gene: TRBV12-3/TRBV12-4
D gene: TRBD2
clone size: -
J gene: TRBJ2-1
CDR3 protein: CASSTSGGFGEQFF
CDR3 DNA: TGTGCCAGCAGTACTAGCGGGGGGTTCGGTGAGCAGTTCTTC

V gene: TRBV29-1
D gene: -
clone size: -
J gene: TRBJ2-5
CDR3 protein: CSVVPLEETQYF
CDR3 DNA: TGCAGCGTTGTCCCCCTAGAAGAGACCCAGTACTTC

V gene: TRBV6-2/TRBV6-3
D gene: -
clone size: few
J gene: TRBJ1-4
CDR3 protein: CASSYPETNEKLFF
CDR3 DNA: TGTGCCAGCAGTTACCCGGAAACTAATGAAAAACTGTTTTTT

V gene: TRBV5-1
D gene: TRBD1
clone size: few
J gene: TRBJ2-7
CDR3 protein: CASSFGTGRSYEQYF
CDR3 DNA: TGCGCCAGCAGCTTTGGGACAGGGCGAAGCTACGAGCAGTACTTC

V gene: TRBV12-3/TRBV12-4
D gene: -
clone size: few
J gene: TRBJ2-7
CDR3 protein: CASSAAPVYEQYF
CDR3 DNA: TGTGCCAGCAGTGCGGCGCCGGTTTACGAGCAGTACTTC

V gene: TRBV7-9
D gene: -
clone size: few
J gene: TRBJ1-1
CDR3 protein: CASVRGDTEAFF
CDR3 DNA: TGTGCCAGCGTTCGGGGGGACACTGAAGCTTTCTTT